Listed here are 14 T cell receptor beta chains from one sample, sequenced in a study of T cell repertoires in cytomegalovirus infection. Which antigens these TCRs recognize remains unknown. Each CDR3 protein is one row after TCRdb ran MiXCR on the reads. Here the sample spans 370,000 or so distinct CDR3 sequences, about 34% being singletons. Sample: cultured PBMCs, taken from culture after CMV antigen stimulation. Receptor source: a human donor in good health (CMV status not recorded). Some clones in this sample may be carry-over from other donors' samples.

This clonotype was picked up a small number of times. The chain couples TRBV28 to TRBJ1-1; maybe TRBD1 (6 bases). V shed 1 base and J shed 4 bases, with 22 bases lying between them. The V gene's germline CDR1 is MDHEN and CDR2 SYDVKM. The CDR3 has 18 residues. CDR3 loop: CASSLSTRQGPVGTEAFF. DNA for the CDR3: TGTGCCAGCAGTTTATCCACCCGGCAGGGGCCTGTTGGCACTGAAGCTTTCTTT. Full variable domain (remainder filled in from reference TRBV28 and TRBJ1-1): DVKVTQSSRYLVKRTGEKVFLECVQDMDHENMFWYRQDPGLGLRLIYFSYDVKMKEKGDIPEGYSVSREKKERFSLILESASTNQTSMYLCASSLSTRQGPVGTEAFFGQGTRLTVV.

This clonotype was detected a few times. The chain has TRBV7-8 and TRBJ1-3, with D uncertain. V lost 1 base to trimming and J lost 0 bases, with 16 bases between them. The germline gives CDR1 SGHVS, CDR2 FQNEAQ. This CDR3 spans 18 amino acids. The CDR3 loop is CASSLVSAGPYSGNTIYF. The CDR3 bases are TGTGCCAGCAGCTTAGTGTCGGCAGGTCCATACTCTGGAAACACCATATATTTT.

This chain joins TRBV7-2 and TRBJ1-2; 7 positions agree with TRBD1. There are 14 residues in the CDR3. The germline CDR1 and CDR2 sequences are SGHTA and FQGNSA. The V gene end was trimmed by 3 bases and the J gene end by 8 bases; junction bases not matched to a gene: 9. The DNA for the CDR3 is TGTGCCAGCAGCTTGACAGGGTTTGAAGGGGGCTACACCTTC. Translation gives CASSLTGFEGGYTF.

This clonotype was counted only a few times. The chain has TRBV2 and TRBJ2-1; D may be TRBD2 (6 bases). Germline values: CDR1 SNHLY, CDR2 FYNNEI. V was shortened by 7 bases and J by 6 bases, with 19 bases between the two germline ends. This CDR3 is built from 15 residues. The DNA of the CDR3 is TGTGCCAGCATTTACGGGGACTTGACGTCCAATGAGCAGTTCTTC. Its translation is CASIYGDLTSNEQFF.

This rearrangement joins TRBV6-1 to TRBJ2-1; D unresolved. Germline values: CDR1 MNHNS, CDR2 SASEGT. V lost 9 bases and J 4 bases, leaving 16 bases between the germline ends. The CDR3 runs to 14 residues. Written as DNA, the CDR3 is TGTGCCAGTACCTCTAGTGCGTCTTACAATGAGCAGTTCTTC. Encoded protein: CASTSSASYNEQFF.

Many counts were recorded for this clonotype. This rearrangement joins TRBV7-2 to TRBJ2-1; no clear D. Germline CDR1 is SGHTA and CDR2 is FQGNSA. This CDR3 is built from 14 residues. Trimming removed 5 bases from V and 2 bases from J, with 10 bases in between. The CDR3 nucleotides read TGTGCCAGCAGCACAGATGGCCCCTACAATGAGCAGTTCTTC. The encoded protein is CASSTDGPYNEQFF.

This clonotype showed up many times. This chain connects TRBV7-2 to TRBJ2-7; TRBD2 matches 14 bases. Germline V gene sequence: CDR1 SGHTA, CDR2 FQGNSA. J lost 6 bases, V lost 5 bases, and 12 bases had no gene match. The CDR3 has 17 amino acids. The CDR3 coding sequence is TGTGCCAGCAGCCGAGGCGGACTAGCGGGAGGAGATAGCGAGCAGTACTTC. Protein sequence: CASSRGGLAGGDSEQYF. The full variable domain, its missing parts supplied by reference TRBV7-2 and TRBJ2-7, is GAGVSQSPSNKVTEKGKDVELRCDPISGHTALYWYRQSLGQGLEFLIYFQGNSAPDKSGLPSDRFSAERTGGSVSTLTIQRTQQEDSAVYLCASSRGGLAGGDSEQYFGPGTRLTVT.

The chain employs TRBV19 and TRBJ1-5; D unresolved. CDR1 is LNHDA and CDR2 is SQIVND in the germline V gene (reference sequence). The V end lost 5 bases, the J end lost 2 bases, and 10 bases lay between the germline ends. The length of the CDR3 is 14 residues. In nucleotides, the CDR3 is TGTGCCAGTAGTTGGGGTTTGGGCAATCAGCCCCAGCATTTT. Its translation is CASSWGLGNQPQHF.

This chain connects TRBV2 to TRBJ2-2; D might be TRBD1 (5 bases). The V gene's germline CDR1 is SNHLY and CDR2 FYNNEI. CDR3 size: 13 residues. Trimming cost V 6 bases and J 1 base, with 6 bases left between them. Written as DNA, the CDR3 is TGTGCCAGCAGGACAGAGAACACCGGGGAGCTGTTTTTT. Its translation: CASRTENTGELFF.

This sequence joins TRBV28 and TRBJ2-7; 9 bases match TRBD2. From germline, CDR1 is MDHEN and CDR2 SYDVKM. The CDR3 loop spans 15 amino acids. V shed 5 bases, J shed 4 bases, and the junction held 9 bases outside the gene matches. The CDR3 DNA is TGTGCCAGCAGTCCGACTAGCGGAGAGGGATACGAGCAGTACGTC. Translation gives CASSPTSGEGYEQYV.

DNA for the CDR3: TGTGCCACCAGCACCGACAGCGGCATCGGGGGCTACACCTTC. This translates into CATSTDSGIGGYTF. The chain recombines TRBV15 with TRBJ1-2; maybe TRBD1 (5 bases). Per the germline V gene, CDR1 is LNHNV and CDR2 is YYDKDF (reference sequence). The CDR3 is 14 amino acids. With 4 bases removed from V and 8 bases from J, the gap between germline ends came to 17 bases.

V is TRBV3-1 and J is TRBJ2-5; D is unresolved. The CDR3 runs to 14 residues. V lost 0 bases and J lost 5, with 10 bases in between. Germline V gene sequence: CDR1 LGHDT, CDR2 YNNKEL (reference sequence). CDR3 in amino acids: CASSQEWRRETQYF. CDR3 DNA sequence: TGTGCCAGCAGCCAAGAGTGGAGAAGGGAGACCCAGTACTTC.

This clonotype was counted between two and nine times. V usage is TRBV20-1 and J usage is TRBJ2-1; TRBD2 aligns across 11 bases. CDR1 DFQATT and CDR2 SNEGSKA come from the germline V gene (reference sequence). The ends lost 7 bases at V and 4 bases at J; junction bases unmatched: 3. The CDR3 consists of 13 residues. DNA of the CDR3: TGCAGTGTGACTAGCGGGAAGTACAATGAGCAGTTCTTC. Residues: CSVTSGKYNEQFF.

This clonotype was seen only once. V usage is TRBV5-1 and J usage is TRBJ1-2; D not certain. CDR3 length: 15 residues. The V end was cut by 3 bases, the J end by 5 bases, with 17 bases between. Germline values: CDR1 SGHRS, CDR2 YFSETQ. The CDR3 loop is CASSSSGGGLYGYTF. The CDR3, as DNA: TGCGCCAGCAGCTCCTCAGGAGGCGGACTATATGGCTACACCTTC.